This T cell receptor (beta chain) came from a study of blood T cell repertoires in COVID-19. Study summary: Material from acute and convalescent COVID-19 was sourced from the United States, Italy and Spain. Sources were T cells, B-cell-depleted T cells, or PBMCs; the material itself was cDNA or gDNA.

In the authors' methods: Amplification of reference gene primers was used by the study to estimate nucleated cell counts. Produced via immunoSEQ multiplex PCR; TCRdb's table is partial and in-frame only. V and J calls and clone size follow that table, whereas D and trimming were derived from the DNA. The sample has about 39,000 clones; roughly 80% are singletons. V was trimmed by 0 bases and J by 2 bases, leaving 9 bases between them. The CDR3 covers 15 residues. The germline V gene encodes CDR1 LGHDT and CDR2 YNNKEL (reference sequence). This clone was detected once. Sequencing was carried out using peripheral blood. The V call is TRBV3-1 (or the pseudogene TRBV3-2), the J call TRBJ2-3; D remains unclear. This TCR derives from a man aged 55 to 70 in a cohort sampled during active COVID-19. CDR3 sequence: CASSQDGSNTDTQYF. CDR3 bases: TGTGCCAGCAGCCAAGATGGTAGTAACACAGATACGCAGTATTTT.